This TCR beta chain was recovered during a study of PD-1 blockade in classical Hodgkin lymphoma. The protocol was immunoSEQ multiplex PCR, while the TCRdb copy is restricted to in-frame clones and leaves out a portion. The top ten clones hold around 22% of a sample with about 46,000 clones, less than 85% of them seen once. The V and J ends lost 3 bases and 1 base, in that order; junction bases with no gene match: 12. CDR1 MDHEN and CDR2 SYDVKM come from the germline V gene. The CDR3 spans 18 residues. This clone was seen only a few times. What it recognizes is unknown. Each patient experienced a relapse that followed autologous stem cell transplantation, and brentuximab vedotin exposure varied. General study results and limits: CD4+ TCR diversity rose significantly by C4D1, and CD8+ TCR diversity did not.

This clonotype was sampled from a human donor with classical Hodgkin lymphoma. The chain couples TRBV28 to TRBJ1-5; 7 nucleotides line up with TRBD1. Sequences were derived from peripheral blood mononuclear cells (PBMCs), sampled before the second cycle of nivolumab. CDR3 region: CASSFGTGDRGSNQPQHF. The DNA of the CDR3 is TGTGCCAGCAGTTTTGGTACAGGGGACCGAGGGAGCAATCAGCCCCAGCATTTT.